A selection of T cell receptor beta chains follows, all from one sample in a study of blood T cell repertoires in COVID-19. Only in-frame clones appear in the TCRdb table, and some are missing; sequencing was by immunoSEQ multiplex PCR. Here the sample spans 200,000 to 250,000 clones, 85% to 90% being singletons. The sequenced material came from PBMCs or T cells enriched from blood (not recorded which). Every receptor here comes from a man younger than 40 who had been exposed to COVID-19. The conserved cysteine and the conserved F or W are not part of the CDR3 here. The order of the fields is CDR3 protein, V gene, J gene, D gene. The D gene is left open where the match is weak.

ASSLAGGRVTEAF	TRBV7-9	TRBJ1-1	-
ASAGGITGELF	TRBV11-3	TRBJ2-2	TRBD2
ALAQTGRGEQY	TRBV19	TRBJ2-7	-
ASSFDRDGEKLF	TRBV5-1	TRBJ1-4	TRBD1
ASSLDRNTEAF	TRBV11-3	TRBJ1-1	-
ASSSNRRDTINSPLH	TRBV5-1	TRBJ1-6	-
ASRLVSCPADTQY	TRBV12-2	TRBJ2-3	-
ASSPYSLAGGLRNTGELF	TRBV6-6	TRBJ2-2	TRBD2
ASSQDNRGNNEQF	TRBV4-1	TRBJ2-1	TRBD1
ASSLEDRGGETQY	TRBV5-1	TRBJ2-5	TRBD1
ASSFGQFNEQF	TRBV5-6	TRBJ2-1	-
ASSFFGQGASNQPQH	TRBV19	TRBJ1-5	TRBD1
ASSLDQGADGYT	TRBV5-1	TRBJ1-2	TRBD1
ASSSSRGQETQY	TRBV5-1	TRBJ2-5	-
ASSQGTSTGELF	TRBV18	TRBJ2-2	-
ASSKQGLKGETQY	TRBV5-5	TRBJ2-5	-
ASSQGSGGTLRY	TRBV3-1/TRBV3-2	TRBJ2-7	TRBD2
ASSQVAGGRGNSGNTIY	TRBV4-1	TRBJ1-3	-
ASSVEATGVDTQY	TRBV5-4	TRBJ2-3	TRBD1
ASSLSTAAPLH	TRBV7-9	TRBJ1-6	-
ASSQDWRLNTGELF	TRBV4-3	TRBJ2-2	-
ASSQPRDSRVGYT	TRBV4-1	TRBJ1-2	TRBD1
ASSSATDTEAF	TRBV5-1	TRBJ1-1	-
AWSVHENNEQF	TRBV30	TRBJ2-1	-
ASSLLTSAGELF	TRBV7-2	TRBJ2-2	-
ASSPRGTGGDEQY	TRBV18	TRBJ2-7	TRBD1
ASSITSLTDTQY	TRBV10-2	TRBJ2-3	-
ASSVGQGQPQH	TRBV5-1	TRBJ1-5	TRBD1
ASSFQGASYNSPLH	TRBV27	TRBJ1-6	TRBD1
ASSQDVRGRQAF	TRBV4-1	TRBJ1-1	TRBD1
ASSLTAAYNEQF	TRBV5-1	TRBJ2-1	-
ASSEVGHGKNTEAF	TRBV6-1	TRBJ1-1	-
ASIPLAGVYNEQF	TRBV5-1	TRBJ2-1	TRBD2
ASSLRIADTIY	TRBV3-1/TRBV3-2	TRBJ1-3	-
ASSLGGAWETQY	TRBV7-2	TRBJ2-5	-
ASSQPTSGGAHEQF	TRBV4-1	TRBJ2-1	TRBD2
ASSSGQVMNTEAF	TRBV5-5	TRBJ1-1	TRBD1
ASSLVGREWETQY	TRBV7-9	TRBJ2-5	-
AISLAGGTVDTQY	TRBV10-3	TRBJ2-3	TRBD2
ASSRSGGDEKLF	TRBV5-1	TRBJ1-4	-
SEAQGALDTQY	TRBV29-1	TRBJ2-3	TRBD1
ASRQGGTYEQY	TRBV5-1	TRBJ2-7	-
ASSQGLRPQH	TRBV12-3/TRBV12-4	TRBJ1-5	-
ASSLNLHGNSPLH	TRBV11-1	TRBJ1-6	-
ASSQGWDRGYNSPLH	TRBV14	TRBJ1-6	TRBD1
AWSVQGGGAGGYT	TRBV30	TRBJ1-2	-
ASSFSGTPNTEAF	TRBV5-1	TRBJ1-1	-
ASSAQTPRGRGGYT	TRBV18	TRBJ1-2	-